Many counts were recorded for the clone carrying this T cell receptor beta chain. Its cognate antigen is unknown. The sample originates from a study of CD8+CD57+ T cells in acquired aplastic anemia. Study-wide context: Average DNA yield from sorted CD4+ and CD8+ cells was about 3.2 ug. Healthy CD8+ samples averaged about 11 million reads. General study findings and limits: Controls did not differ significantly from patients in CD8+ Simpson's diversity.

The template for TCR beta VDJ and CDR3 sequence profiling was genomic DNA. TCRdb re-derived calls from the reads in MiXCR, one entry per CDR3 protein. The sample lists 100,000 to 120,000 distinct CDR3 sequences, about half seen once, with 25% to 35% in the top ten. This CDR3 contains 16 residues. Looked up from germline, CDR1 is SGHKS and CDR2 is YYEKEE (reference sequence). Trimming left V 4 bases short and J 2 bases short, with 16 bases between. The chain joins TRBV5-5 to TRBJ1-5; D is undetermined. The sequence came from a human donor in good health, serving as a control. The sequencing input was sorted CD4+, CD8+, or CD8+CD57+ T cells (not recorded which) from PBMCs. The DNA of the CDR3 is TGTGCCAGCAGCCTGAGTTCCCCCGATGGCAATCAGCCCCAGCATTTT. Protein product: CASSLSSPDGNQPQHF.